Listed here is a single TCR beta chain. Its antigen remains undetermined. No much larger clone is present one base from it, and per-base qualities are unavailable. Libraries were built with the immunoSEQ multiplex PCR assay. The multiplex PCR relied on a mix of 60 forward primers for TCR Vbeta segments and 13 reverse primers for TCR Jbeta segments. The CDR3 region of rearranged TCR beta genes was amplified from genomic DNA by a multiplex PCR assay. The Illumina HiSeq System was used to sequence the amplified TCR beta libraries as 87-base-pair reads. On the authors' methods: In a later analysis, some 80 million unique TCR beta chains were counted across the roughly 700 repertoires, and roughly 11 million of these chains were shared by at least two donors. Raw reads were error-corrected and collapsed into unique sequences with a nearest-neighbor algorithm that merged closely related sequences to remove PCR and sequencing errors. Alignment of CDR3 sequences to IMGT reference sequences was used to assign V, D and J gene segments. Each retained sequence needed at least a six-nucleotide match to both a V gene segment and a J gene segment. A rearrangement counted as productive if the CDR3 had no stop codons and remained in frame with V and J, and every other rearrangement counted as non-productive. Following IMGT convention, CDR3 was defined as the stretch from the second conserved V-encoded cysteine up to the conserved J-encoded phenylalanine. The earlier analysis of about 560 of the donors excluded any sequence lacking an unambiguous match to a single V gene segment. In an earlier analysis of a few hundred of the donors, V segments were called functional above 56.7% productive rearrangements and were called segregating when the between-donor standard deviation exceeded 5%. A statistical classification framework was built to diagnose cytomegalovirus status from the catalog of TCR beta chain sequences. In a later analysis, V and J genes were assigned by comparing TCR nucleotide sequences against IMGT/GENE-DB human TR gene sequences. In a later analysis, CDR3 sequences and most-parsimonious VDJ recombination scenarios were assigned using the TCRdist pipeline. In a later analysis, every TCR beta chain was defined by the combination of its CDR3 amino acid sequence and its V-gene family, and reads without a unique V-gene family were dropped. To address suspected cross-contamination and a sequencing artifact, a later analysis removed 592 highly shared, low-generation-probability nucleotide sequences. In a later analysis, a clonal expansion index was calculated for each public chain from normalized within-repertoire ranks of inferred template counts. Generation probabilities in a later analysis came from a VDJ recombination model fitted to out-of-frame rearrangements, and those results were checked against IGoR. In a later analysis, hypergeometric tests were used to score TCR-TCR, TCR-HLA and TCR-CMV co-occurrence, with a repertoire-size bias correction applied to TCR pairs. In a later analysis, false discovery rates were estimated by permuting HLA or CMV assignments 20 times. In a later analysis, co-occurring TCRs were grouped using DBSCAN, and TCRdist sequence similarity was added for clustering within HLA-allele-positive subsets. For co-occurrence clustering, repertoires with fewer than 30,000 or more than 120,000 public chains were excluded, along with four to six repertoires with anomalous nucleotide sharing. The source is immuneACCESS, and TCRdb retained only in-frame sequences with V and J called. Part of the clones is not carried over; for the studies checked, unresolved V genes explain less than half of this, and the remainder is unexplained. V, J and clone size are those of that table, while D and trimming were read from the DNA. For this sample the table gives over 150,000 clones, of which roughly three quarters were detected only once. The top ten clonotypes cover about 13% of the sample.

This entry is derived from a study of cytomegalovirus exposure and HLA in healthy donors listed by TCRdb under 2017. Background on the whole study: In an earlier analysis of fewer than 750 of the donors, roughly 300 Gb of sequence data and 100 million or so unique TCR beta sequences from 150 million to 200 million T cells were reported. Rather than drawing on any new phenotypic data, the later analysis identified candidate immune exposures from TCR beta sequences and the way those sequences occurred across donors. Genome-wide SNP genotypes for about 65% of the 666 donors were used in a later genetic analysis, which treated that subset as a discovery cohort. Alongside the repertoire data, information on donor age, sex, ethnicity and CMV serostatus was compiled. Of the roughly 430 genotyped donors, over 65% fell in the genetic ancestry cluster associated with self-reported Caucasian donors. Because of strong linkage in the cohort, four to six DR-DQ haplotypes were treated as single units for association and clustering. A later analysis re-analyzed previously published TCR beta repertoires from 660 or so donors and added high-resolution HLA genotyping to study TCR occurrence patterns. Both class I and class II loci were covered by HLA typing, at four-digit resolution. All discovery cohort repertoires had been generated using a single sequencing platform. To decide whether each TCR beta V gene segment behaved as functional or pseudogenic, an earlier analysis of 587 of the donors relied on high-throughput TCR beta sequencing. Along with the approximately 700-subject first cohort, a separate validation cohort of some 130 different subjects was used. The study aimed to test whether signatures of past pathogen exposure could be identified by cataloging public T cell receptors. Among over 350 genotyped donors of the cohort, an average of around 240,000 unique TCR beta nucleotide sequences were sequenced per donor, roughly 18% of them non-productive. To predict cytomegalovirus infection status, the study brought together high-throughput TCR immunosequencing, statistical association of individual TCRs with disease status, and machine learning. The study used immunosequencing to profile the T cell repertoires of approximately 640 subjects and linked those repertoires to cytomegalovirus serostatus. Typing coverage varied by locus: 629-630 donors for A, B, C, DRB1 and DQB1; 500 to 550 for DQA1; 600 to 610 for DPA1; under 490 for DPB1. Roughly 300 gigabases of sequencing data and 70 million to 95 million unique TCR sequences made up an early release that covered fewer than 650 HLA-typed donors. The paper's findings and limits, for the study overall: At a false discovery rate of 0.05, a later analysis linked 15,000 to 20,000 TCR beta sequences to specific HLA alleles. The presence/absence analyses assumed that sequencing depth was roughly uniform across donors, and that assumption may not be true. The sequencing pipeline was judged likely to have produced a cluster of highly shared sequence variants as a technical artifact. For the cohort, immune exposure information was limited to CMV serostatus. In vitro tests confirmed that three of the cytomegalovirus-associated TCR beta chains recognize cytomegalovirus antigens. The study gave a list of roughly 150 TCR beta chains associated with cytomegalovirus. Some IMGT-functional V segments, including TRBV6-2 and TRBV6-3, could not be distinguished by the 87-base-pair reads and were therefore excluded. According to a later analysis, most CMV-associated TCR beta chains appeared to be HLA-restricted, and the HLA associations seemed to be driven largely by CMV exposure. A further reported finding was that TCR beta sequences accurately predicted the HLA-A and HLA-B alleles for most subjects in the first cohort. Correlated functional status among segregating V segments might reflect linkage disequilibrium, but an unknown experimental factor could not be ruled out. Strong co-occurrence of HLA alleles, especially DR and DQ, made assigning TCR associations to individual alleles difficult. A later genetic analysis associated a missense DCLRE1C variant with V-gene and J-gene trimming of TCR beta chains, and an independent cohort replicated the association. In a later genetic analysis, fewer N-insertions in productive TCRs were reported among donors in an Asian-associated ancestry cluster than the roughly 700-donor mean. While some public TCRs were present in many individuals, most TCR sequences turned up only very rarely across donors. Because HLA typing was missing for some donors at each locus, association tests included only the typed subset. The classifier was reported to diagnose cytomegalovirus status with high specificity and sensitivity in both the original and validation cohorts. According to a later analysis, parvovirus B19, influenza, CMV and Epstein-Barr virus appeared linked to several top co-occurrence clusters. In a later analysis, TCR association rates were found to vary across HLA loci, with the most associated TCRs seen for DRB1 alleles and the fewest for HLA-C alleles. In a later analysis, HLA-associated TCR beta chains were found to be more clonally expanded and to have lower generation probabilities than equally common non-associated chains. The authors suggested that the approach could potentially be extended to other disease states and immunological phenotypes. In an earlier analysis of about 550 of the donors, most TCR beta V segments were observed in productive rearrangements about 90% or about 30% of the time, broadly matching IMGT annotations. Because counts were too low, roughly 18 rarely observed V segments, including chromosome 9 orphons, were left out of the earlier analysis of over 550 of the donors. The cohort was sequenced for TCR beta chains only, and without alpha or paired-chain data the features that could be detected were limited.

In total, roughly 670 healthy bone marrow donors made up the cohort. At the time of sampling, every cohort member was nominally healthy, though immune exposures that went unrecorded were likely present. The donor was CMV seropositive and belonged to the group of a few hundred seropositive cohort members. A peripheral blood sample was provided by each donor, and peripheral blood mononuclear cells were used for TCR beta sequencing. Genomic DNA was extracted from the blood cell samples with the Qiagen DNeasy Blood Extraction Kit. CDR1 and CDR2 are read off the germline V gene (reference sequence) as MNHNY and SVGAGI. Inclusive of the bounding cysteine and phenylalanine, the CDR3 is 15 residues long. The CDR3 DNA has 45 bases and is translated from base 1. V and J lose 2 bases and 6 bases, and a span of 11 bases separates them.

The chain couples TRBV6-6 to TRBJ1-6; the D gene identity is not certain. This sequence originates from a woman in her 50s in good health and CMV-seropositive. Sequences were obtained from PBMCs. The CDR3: CASSYSAAFNSPLHF. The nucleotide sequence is TGTGCCAGCAGTTACAGCGCAGCCTTTAATTCACCCCTCCACTTT.